This TCR beta chain is drawn from a study of shared clonotypes between healthy human individuals. Whole-study findings and limits: Some naive CD4 clonotypes, roughly 5%, turned up in common across a handful of donors.

TCRdb keeps only in-frame clones here, not all; method: immunoSEQ multiplex PCR. The table includes 2 million to 3 million clones, 93% detected once. Germline V gene lookup returns CDR1 MDHEN and CDR2 SYDVKM. V lost 6 bases, J lost 3 bases, and 12 bases lay in between. There are 13 residues in the CDR3. As regards this clone: No antigen is known for it.

This TCR came from a young man in good health. Some clones in this sample may be carry-over from other donors' samples. Sequenced input: naive CD4+ T cells from PBMCs. Indicated subset: CD45RA+ positively selected. The genes are TRBV28 and TRBJ2-7; D might be TRBD2 (5 bases). CDR3 bases: TGTGCCAGCAGGTTGGGAGCCTTCTACGAGCAGTACTTC. Its translation is CASRLGAFYEQYF.